The entry below describes one T cell receptor beta chain. Its antigen is unidentified. Using immunoSEQ multiplex PCR, the repertoire was profiled, and TCRdb retains in-frame clones only, with some absent. The table has 1,200 or so clones, roughly 74% seen once. The time point denotes: pre-treatment baseline. Memory T cells counted as immune-effector cells when CD3+ CD4- CD8+ CD45RA- CD45RO-high CD27- CCR7-. Disease control meant complete response, partial response or stable disease at 12 weeks. This sample is drawn from a study of blood T cell dynamics during melanoma immunotherapy. The study's findings and limits: The study could not tell melanoma-specific clones from general immune activation. Cell-free DNA CDR3 sequences most resembled the immune-effector CD8+ subset, which was also most clonal.

Germline V gene lookup returns CDR1 MNHEY and CDR2 SVGAGI. V trimming: 5 bases; J trimming: 5 bases; junction bases outside the gene matches: 8. CDR3 size: 14 residues. The chain combines TRBV6-5 with TRBJ2-5; TRBD2 matches 7 bases. The receptor was derived from a human donor with melanoma. The specimen was CD8+ T cells from blood, collected from a patient treated with checkpoint blockade. CDR3: CASSIGAAGETQYF. Written as DNA, the CDR3 is TGTGCCAGCAGTATCGGGGCAGCGGGGGAGACCCAGTACTTC.